This T cell receptor beta chain was documented in a study of T cell changes during pregnancy in multiple sclerosis. Measured with immunoSEQ multiplex PCR; TCRdb has only the in-frame clones, and not every one. The table has around 72,000 clones, about 92% seen once. The germline V gene has CDR1 SGHTA and CDR2 FQGNSA. This CDR3 comprises 15 residues. V shed 5 bases and J shed 1 base, with 14 bases lying between them. The sequencing here drew on peripheral blood, taken in the second trimester of pregnancy. The genes are TRBV7-2 and TRBJ1-1; D not resolved. The receptor was derived from a female donor in good health, enrolled as a control in a pregnancy study. CDR3 in amino acids: CASSRFDTPNTEAFF. The CDR3 nucleotides are TGTGCCAGCAGCCGGTTTGACACACCGAACACTGAAGCTTTCTTT.